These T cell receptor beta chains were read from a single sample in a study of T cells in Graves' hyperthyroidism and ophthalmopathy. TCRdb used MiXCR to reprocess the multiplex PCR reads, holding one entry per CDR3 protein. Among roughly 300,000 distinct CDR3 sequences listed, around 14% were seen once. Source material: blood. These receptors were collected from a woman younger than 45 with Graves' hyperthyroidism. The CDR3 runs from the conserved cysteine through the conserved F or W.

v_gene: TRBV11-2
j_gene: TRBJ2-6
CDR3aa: CASSLAVGSGANVLTF

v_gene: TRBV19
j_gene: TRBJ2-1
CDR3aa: CASSIPPKRLAGPYNEQFF

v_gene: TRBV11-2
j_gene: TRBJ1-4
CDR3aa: CASSLSRRGLNEKLFF

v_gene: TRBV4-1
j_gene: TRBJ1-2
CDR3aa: CASSELGPGGYTF

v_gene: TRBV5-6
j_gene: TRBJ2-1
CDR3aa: CASSRRAGGNNEQFF

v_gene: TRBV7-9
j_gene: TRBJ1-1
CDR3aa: CASSYSIDTEAFF

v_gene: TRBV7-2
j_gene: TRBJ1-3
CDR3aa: CASSLNGRGASGNTIYF

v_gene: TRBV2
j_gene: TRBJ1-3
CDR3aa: CASRDFPGNTIYF

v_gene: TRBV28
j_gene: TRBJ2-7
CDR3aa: CASGPGGTYEQYF

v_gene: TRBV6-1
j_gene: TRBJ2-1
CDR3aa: CATLGVAYNEQFF

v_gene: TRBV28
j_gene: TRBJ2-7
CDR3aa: CASSSVSQYPSYEQYF

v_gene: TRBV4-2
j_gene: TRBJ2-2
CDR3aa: CASSRQPNSGAGNTGELFF

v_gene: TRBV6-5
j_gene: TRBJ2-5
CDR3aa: CASSSQRRRETQYF

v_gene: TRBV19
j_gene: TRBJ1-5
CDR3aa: CASSRDNQPQHF

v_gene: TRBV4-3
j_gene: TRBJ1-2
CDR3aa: CASSQTGVNGYTF

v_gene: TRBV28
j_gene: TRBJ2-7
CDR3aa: CASSFSGPAEQYF

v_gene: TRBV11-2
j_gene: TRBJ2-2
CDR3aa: CASTPAGGGTGELFF

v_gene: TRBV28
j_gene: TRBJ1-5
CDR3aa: CASRRPGDQPQHF

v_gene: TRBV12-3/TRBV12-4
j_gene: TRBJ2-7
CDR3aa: CASSPGGLAGGYEQYF

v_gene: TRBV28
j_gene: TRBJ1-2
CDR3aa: CASGGRVGSYGYTF

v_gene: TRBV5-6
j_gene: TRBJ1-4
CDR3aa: CASMSATEKLFF

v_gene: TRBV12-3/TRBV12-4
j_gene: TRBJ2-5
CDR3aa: CASNRARGETQYF

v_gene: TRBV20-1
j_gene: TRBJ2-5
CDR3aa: CSARRSRGGQETQYF

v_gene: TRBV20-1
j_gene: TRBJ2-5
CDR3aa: CSARVPAARKETQYF

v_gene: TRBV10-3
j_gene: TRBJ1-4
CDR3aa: CAISGTRATNEKLFF

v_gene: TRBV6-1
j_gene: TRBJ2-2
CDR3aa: CASPKQGRDTGELFF

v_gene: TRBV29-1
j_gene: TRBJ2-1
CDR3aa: CSVERGQSSYNEQFF

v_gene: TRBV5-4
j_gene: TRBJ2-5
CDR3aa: CASSLVSGGQETQYF

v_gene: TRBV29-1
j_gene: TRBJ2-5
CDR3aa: CSVITGGVSQETQYF

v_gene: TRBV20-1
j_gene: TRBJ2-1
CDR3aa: CSARDRGSPTLSVNEQFF

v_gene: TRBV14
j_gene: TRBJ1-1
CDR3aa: CASSQDLNTEAFF

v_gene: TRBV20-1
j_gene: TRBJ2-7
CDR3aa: CSARDRARAGGLYEQYF

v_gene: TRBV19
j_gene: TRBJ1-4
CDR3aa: CASRTRNEKLFF

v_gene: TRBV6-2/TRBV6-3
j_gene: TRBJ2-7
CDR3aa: CASSYHDRGEQYF

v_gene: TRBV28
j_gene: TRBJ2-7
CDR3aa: CASSLSRSDEQYF

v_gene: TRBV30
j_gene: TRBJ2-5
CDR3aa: CAWGTGAEETQYF

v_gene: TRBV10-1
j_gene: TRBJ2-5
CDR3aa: CASSPTRYGETQYF

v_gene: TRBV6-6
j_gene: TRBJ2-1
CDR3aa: CASSYSFGQLLNEQFF

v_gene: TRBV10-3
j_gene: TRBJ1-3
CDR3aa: CAISGHNSGNTIYF

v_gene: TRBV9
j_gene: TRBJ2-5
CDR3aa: CASSGTGGEETQYF

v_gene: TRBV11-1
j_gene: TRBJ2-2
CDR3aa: CASSLGRVAGELFF

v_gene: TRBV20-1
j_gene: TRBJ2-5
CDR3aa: CSAIGSGTSGGPGDTQYF

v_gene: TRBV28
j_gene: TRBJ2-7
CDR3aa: CASSFIDEQYF

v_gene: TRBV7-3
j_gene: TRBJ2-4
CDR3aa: CASSSGPLAKNIQYF

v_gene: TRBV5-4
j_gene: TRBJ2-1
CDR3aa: CASSPGTGGRNEQFF

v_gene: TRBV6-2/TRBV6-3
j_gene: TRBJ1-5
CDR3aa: CASLARGNQPQHF

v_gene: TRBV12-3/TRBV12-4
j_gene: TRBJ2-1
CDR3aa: CASSSRREVLGEQFF

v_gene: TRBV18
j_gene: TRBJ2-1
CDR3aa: CASSPRQRGTNEQFF

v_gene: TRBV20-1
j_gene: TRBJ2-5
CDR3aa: CSATGQGWETQYF

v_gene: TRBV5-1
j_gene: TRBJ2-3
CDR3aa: CASSLAGSATQDTQYF

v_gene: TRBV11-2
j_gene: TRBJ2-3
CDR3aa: CASSLAFRAGADTQYF

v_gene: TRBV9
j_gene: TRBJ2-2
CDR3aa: CASSVGWAGVDRGNTGELFF

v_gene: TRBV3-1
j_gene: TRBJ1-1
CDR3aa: CANSRTTGEAFF

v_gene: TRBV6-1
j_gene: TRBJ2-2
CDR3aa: CATRLGTANTGELFF

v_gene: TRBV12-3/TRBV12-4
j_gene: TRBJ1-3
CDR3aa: CASGNPVLLSSGNTIYF

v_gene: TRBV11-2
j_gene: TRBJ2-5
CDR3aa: CASRRTGAGETQYF